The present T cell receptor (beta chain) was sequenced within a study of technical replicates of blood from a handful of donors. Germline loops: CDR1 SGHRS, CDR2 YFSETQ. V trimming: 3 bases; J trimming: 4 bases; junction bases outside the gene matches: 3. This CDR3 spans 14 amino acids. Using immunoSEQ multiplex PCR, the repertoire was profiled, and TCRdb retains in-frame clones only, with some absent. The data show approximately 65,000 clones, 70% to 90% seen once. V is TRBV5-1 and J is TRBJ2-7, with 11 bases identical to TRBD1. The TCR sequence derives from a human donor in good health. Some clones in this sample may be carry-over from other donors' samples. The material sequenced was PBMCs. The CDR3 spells CASSSGQGAYEQYF. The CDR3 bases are TGCGCCAGCAGCTCAGGACAGGGGGCTTACGAGCAGTACTTC.